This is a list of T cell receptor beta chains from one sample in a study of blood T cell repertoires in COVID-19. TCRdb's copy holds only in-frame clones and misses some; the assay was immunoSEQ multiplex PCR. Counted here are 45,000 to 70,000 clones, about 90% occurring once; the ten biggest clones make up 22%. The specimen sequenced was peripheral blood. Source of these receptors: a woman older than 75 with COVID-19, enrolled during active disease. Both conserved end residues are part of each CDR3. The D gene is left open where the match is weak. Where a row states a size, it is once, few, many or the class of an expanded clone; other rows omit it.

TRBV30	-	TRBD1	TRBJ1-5	CAWSGQGSQPQHF	TGTGCCTGGAGCGGACAGGGTTCACAGCCCCAGCATTTT
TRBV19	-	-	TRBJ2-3	CASSITGSGADTQYF	TGTGCCAGTAGCATCACAGGGTCGGGCGCAGATACGCAGTATTTT
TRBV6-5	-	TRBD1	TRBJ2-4	CASSPLGQGKNIQYF	TGTGCCAGCAGTCCCCTGGGACAGGGAAAAAACATTCAGTACTTC
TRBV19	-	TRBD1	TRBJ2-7	CASSIRDRVQGGSYEQYF	TGTGCCAGTAGTATCCGGGACAGGGTACAAGGAGGCTCCTACGAGCAGTACTTC
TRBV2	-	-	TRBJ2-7	CASGSLSYEQYF	TGTGCCAGCGGTTCACTTTCCTACGAGCAGTACTTC
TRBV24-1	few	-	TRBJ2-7	CGPPNYPGGSSRTPYEQYF	TGTGGACCACCAAACTATCCAGGGGGGAGTTCGCGGACCCCCTACGAGCAGTACTTC
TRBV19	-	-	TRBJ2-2	CASSIQGWVGGELFF	TGTGCCAGTAGTATACAGGGCTGGGTTGGCGGGGAGCTGTTTTTT
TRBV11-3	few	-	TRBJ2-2	CASSPGGAGTGELFF	TGTGCCAGCAGCCCGGGCGGGGCCGGGACCGGGGAGCTGTTTTTT
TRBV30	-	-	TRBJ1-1	CAWGEGTEAFF	TGTGCCTGGGGTGAGGGTACTGAAGCTTTCTTT
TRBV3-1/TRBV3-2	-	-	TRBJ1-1	CASSQGGTEAFF	TGTGCCAGCAGCCAAGGGGGGACAGAAGCTTTCTTT
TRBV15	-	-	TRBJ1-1	CATSLTRTEAFF	TGTGCCACCAGCCTCACGCGTACTGAAGCTTTCTTT
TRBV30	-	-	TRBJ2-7	CAWSGRQGGYEQYF	TGTGCCTGGAGTGGGCGGCAGGGGGGCTACGAGCAGTACTTC
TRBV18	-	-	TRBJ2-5	CASSPGTQETQYF	TGTGCCAGCTCACCAGGGACACAAGAGACCCAGTACTTC
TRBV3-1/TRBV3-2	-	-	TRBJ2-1	CASSPLVGGDYNEQFF	TGTGCCAGCAGCCCCCTTGTCGGGGGAGATTACAATGAGCAGTTCTTC
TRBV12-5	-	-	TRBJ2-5	CASGSGIGGLGETQYF	TGTGCTAGTGGTTCCGGCATAGGAGGTCTGGGAGAGACCCAGTACTTC
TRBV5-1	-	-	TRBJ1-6	CASSLTGLPDNSPLHF	TGCGCCAGCAGCTTAACAGGGTTACCGGACAATTCACCCCTCCACTTT
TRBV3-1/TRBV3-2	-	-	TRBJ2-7	CASSQTGPGYHEQYF	TGTGCCAGCAGCCAAACAGGTCCGGGCTACCACGAGCAGTACTTC
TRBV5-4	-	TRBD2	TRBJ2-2	CAFRLAGGQLTGELFF	TGTGCCTTTCGACTAGCGGGGGGGCAATTGACCGGGGAGCTGTTTTTT
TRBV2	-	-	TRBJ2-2	CASSSGAGELFF	TGTGCCAGCAGTTCAGGGGCCGGGGAGCTGTTTTTT
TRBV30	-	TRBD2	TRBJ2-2	CAWSKGKAGAGVRTGELFF	TGTGCCTGGAGTAAGGGAAAGGCTGGAGCGGGGGTGCGCACCGGGGAGCTGTTTTTT
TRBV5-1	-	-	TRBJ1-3	CASSLVGAGNTIYF	TGCGCCAGCAGCTTGGTAGGGGCTGGAAACACCATATATTTT
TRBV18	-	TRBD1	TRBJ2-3	CASSPIWDSGSSTDTQYF	TGTGCCAGCTCTCCCATCTGGGACAGCGGATCTAGCACAGATACGCAGTATTTT
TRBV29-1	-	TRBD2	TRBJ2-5	CSVGTSGNKETQYF	TGCAGCGTGGGGACTAGCGGAAATAAAGAGACCCAGTACTTC
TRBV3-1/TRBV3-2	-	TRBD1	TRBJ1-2	CASSQGPQGAGGYTF	TGTGCCAGCAGCCAAGGTCCCCAGGGGGCTGGTGGCTACACCTTC
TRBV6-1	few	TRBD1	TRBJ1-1	CASSETTGGPEAFF	TGTGCCAGCAGTGAGACGACAGGGGGCCCTGAAGCTTTCTTT
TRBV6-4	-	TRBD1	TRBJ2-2	CASSPQGANTGELFF	TGTGCCAGCAGCCCACAGGGGGCAAACACCGGGGAGCTGTTTTTT
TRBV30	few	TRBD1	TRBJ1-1	CALRTGGMGTEAFF	TGTGCCTTGCGGACAGGGGGAATGGGCACTGAAGCTTTCTTT
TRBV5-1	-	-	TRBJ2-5	CASSLSGAQETQYF	TGCGCCAGCAGCTTGAGCGGAGCGCAAGAGACCCAGTACTTC
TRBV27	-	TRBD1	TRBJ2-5	CASRRTGQETQYF	TGTGCCAGCCGGCGGACAGGTCAAGAGACCCAGTACTTC
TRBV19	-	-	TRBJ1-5	CASSPRLANQPQHF	TGTGCCAGTAGTCCCCGATTGGCAAATCAGCCCCAGCATTTT
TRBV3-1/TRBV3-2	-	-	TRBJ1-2	CASSQGTPYGYTF	TGTGCCAGCAGCCAAGGGACACCCTATGGCTACACCTTC
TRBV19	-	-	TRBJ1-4	CASSDITIEKLFF	TGTGCCAGTTCGGACATTACGATTGAAAAACTGTTTTTT
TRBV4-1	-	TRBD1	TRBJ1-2	CASSQPGQGAEGYGYTF	TGCGCCAGCAGCCAGCCCGGACAGGGGGCGGAGGGCTATGGCTACACCTTC